Sequencing of this T cell receptor (beta chain) was carried out in a study of cytomegalovirus exposure and HLA in healthy donors. The wider study: Falling in the Caucasian-associated ancestry cluster were 81% of under 450 genotyped donors.

As to this clone: Antigen: not known.

Study-wide findings and caveats: Later on, a genetic analysis was performed. It linked a missense variant in DCLRE1C with V- and J-gene trimming of TCR beta. Of the V segments, some could not be distinguished, including TRBV6-2 and TRBV6-3, and were excluded.

The CDR3 length is 14 residues. The V gene's germline CDR1 is MDHEN and CDR2 SYDVKM. V lost 8 bases, J lost 2 bases, and 9 bases stayed unmatched. The PCR made use of 60 Vbeta and 13 Jbeta primers. TCRdb's table, derived via immunoSEQ multiplex PCR, lists solely in-frame clones and lacks some. The top ten hold approximately 1.2% of the sample, which has 150,000 to 200,000 clones, more than 65% seen once. The gene calls are TRBV28 and TRBJ2-7; 7 bases match TRBD1. This receptor was obtained from a girl aged 2-10 years in good health and CMV-seropositive. Sequenced material: PBMCs. CDR3 sequence (DNA): TGTGCCAGCGGCAAGACAGGGTTGACCTACGAGCAGTACTTC. It is translated as CASGKTGLTYEQYF.